The rows below give T cell receptor beta chains drawn from one sample of a study of brain T cells in children with intractable seizures. Assay: immunoSEQ multiplex PCR; the TCRdb copy retains only in-frame clones and omits some. The table records roughly 120,000 clones, 85% to 95% of them present only once. This material consisted of peripheral blood, taken at surgery. The receptor source for this set is a boy younger than two with hemimegalencephaly and intractable seizures. CDR3s include the opening cysteine and the closing phenylalanine or tryptophan. The D gene is left open where the match is weak. Clone size appears in some rows only: once, few, many, or a class for an expanded clone.

TRBV19	few	TRBD1	TRBJ2-3	TGTGCCAGTAGTCCAGGGGGCGAGGGGACAGATACGCAGTATTTT	CASSPGGEGTDTQYF
TRBV6-5	-	-	TRBJ2-1	TGTGCCAGCAGTTACAGGACAGCGGGTTGGAATGAGCAGCTCTTC	CASSYRTAGWNEQLF
TRBV5-1	-	-	TRBJ2-1	TGCGCCAGCAGCTCCCAGGGGACGGTTCTAATGGAGCAGTTCTTC	CASSSQGTVLMEQFF
TRBV10-3	-	-	TRBJ2-5	TGTGCCATCAGTGCCAGGTACTCACAAGAGACCCAGTACTTC	CAISARYSQETQYF
TRBV4-1	-	-	TRBJ2-5	TGCGCCAGCAGACAGTCCGAGACCCAGTACTTC	CASRQSETQYF
TRBV27	-	-	TRBJ2-3	TGTGCCAGCAGTCCGGGAGATACGCAGTATTTT	CASSPGDTQYF
TRBV6-5	-	TRBD1	TRBJ1-6	TGTGCCAGCAGTTTAACAGGGGGCCTCAATTCACCCCTCCACTTT	CASSLTGGLNSPLHF
TRBV19	-	TRBD1	TRBJ2-3	TGTGCCAGTAGTATGTCGGGACAGTCTAGCACAGATACGCAGTATTTT	CASSMSGQSSTDTQYF
TRBV28	-	-	TRBJ2-1	TGTGCCAGCAGTTTAAGGCTCGTCGGCTGGTTGAGCTCCTACAATGAGCAGTTCTTC	CASSLRLVGWLSSYNEQFF
TRBV11-2	-	TRBD2	TRBJ2-7	TGTGCCAGCAGCTCCTCCGGACTAGCGGGAGGGCGAGGCGAGCAGTACTTC	CASSSSGLAGGRGEQYF
TRBV6-1	-	TRBD1	TRBJ1-6	TGTGCCAGCAGTGTTCGCAGGGGGCTCCTCGATTCACCCCTCCACTTT	CASSVRRGLLDSPLHF
TRBV6-5	once	-	TRBJ2-7	TGTGCCAGCAAAAGAGGGGGCTCCTACGAGCAGTACTTC	CASKRGGSYEQYF
TRBV5-8	-	-	TRBJ1-2	TGTGCCAGCAGCTTTAGGACGCTCTATGGCTACACCTTC	CASSFRTLYGYTF
TRBV28	-	TRBD1	TRBJ1-2	TGTGCCACCGACAGGGGGCAAGGCTACACCTTC	CATDRGQGYTF
TRBV5-5	-	-	TRBJ1-1	TGTGCCAGCAGTTCCCCGGGACCGAGTAACACTGAAGCTTTCTTT	CASSSPGPSNTEAFF
TRBV27	-	-	TRBJ2-3	TGTGCCAGCAGGAATTTGGTAGCGGAGGCCACAGATACGCAGTATTTT	CASRNLVAEATDTQYF
TRBV6-6	-	-	TRBJ1-5	TGTGCCAGCACAGAGGGGAATCAGCCCCAGCATTTT	CASTEGNQPQHF
TRBV20-1	few	-	TRBJ1-2	TGCAGTGCTAGAGACAACTATGGCTACACCTTC	CSARDNYGYTF
TRBV28	-	-	TRBJ1-1	TGTGCCAGCAGTTTTCGGGGAGGCACTGAAGCTTTCTTT	CASSFRGGTEAFF
TRBV6-6	-	TRBD1	TRBJ1-6	TGTGCCAGCACCCTACAGGGGTCACCCCTCCACTTT	CASTLQGSPLHF
TRBV5-1	-	TRBD1	TRBJ2-7	TGCGCCAGCAGCTCGGACAGGGTACACGAGCAGTACTTC	CASSSDRVHEQYF
TRBV19	-	TRBD1	TRBJ1-1	TGTGCCAGTAGTCCCCGGACAGGGGGAACTGAAGCTTTCTTT	CASSPRTGGTEAFF
TRBV10-3	-	-	TRBJ1-1	TGTGCCATCAGTGAGTCGAGACGGACTCTGGAAGCTTTCTTT	CAISESRRTLEAFF
TRBV28	-	-	TRBJ2-2	TGTGCCAGCAGGGGGGGACTCCTGAACACCGGGGAGCTGTTTTTT	CASRGGLLNTGELFF
TRBV7-9	-	-	TRBJ1-1	TGTGCCAGCAGCTTAGCACCGGGACGGCTGAACACTGAAGCTTTCTTT	CASSLAPGRLNTEAFF
TRBV27	-	TRBD1	TRBJ2-7	TGTGCCAGCAGCCTGGGGACAGGTGCCTACGAGCAGTACTTC	CASSLGTGAYEQYF
TRBV7-3	-	-	TRBJ2-1	TGTGCCAGCAGCTTAGGGAACGGCCCCTACAATGAGCAGTTCTTC	CASSLGNGPYNEQFF
TRBV4-1	-	TRBD1	TRBJ2-7	TGCGCCAGCAGCCACCTCAACAGGGGCGAGCAGTACTTC	CASSHLNRGEQYF
TRBV7-3	-	TRBD1	TRBJ2-1	TGTGCCAGCAGCTTAGCACAGGGGAACTACAATGAGCAGTTCTTC	CASSLAQGNYNEQFF
TRBV5-5	-	-	TRBJ2-1	TGTGCCAGCACCCTACGGGGGGCAGCCTACAATGAGCAGTTCTTC	CASTLRGAAYNEQFF
TRBV19	-	-	TRBJ1-6	TGTGCCAGTAGTATACAGAGCTCCTATAATTCACCCCTCCACTTT	CASSIQSSYNSPLHF
TRBV19	-	TRBD1	TRBJ1-1	TGTGCCAGTACCCTCGGACAGGGCCGGGGAAACACTGAAGCTTTCTTT	CASTLGQGRGNTEAFF
TRBV19	-	TRBD1	TRBJ1-5	TGTGCCAGTAAGTTAAGGGACAGCCTTAATCAGCCCCAGCATTTT	CASKLRDSLNQPQHF
TRBV5-1	-	TRBD2	TRBJ2-1	TGCGCCAGCAGCTTAGGGACTAGCGGGGCCTACAATGAGCAGTTCTTC	CASSLGTSGAYNEQFF
TRBV3-1/TRBV3-2	-	-	TRBJ2-7	TGTGCCAGCAGCCCGCCGGGACACTCCTACGAGCAGTACTTC	CASSPPGHSYEQYF
TRBV4-3	-	-	TRBJ2-7	TGCGCCAGCAGCCCCTGGGGCGGGGACGTTTACGAGCAGTACTTC	CASSPWGGDVYEQYF
TRBV9	-	-	TRBJ2-7	TGTGCCAGCAGCGTGGGGACCCTCTCCTACGAGCAGTACTTC	CASSVGTLSYEQYF
TRBV6-5	-	-	TRBJ2-4	TGTGCCAGCAGGGGTTGGGGCAAAAACATTCAGTACTTC	CASRGWGKNIQYF
TRBV5-4	-	-	TRBJ2-5	TGTGCCAGCAGCTTGCCGGGGGTAATGGGGCGGGAGACCCAGTACTTC	CASSLPGVMGRETQYF
TRBV3-1/TRBV3-2	-	-	TRBJ2-2	TGTGCCAGCAGCCCCGGTTTAGCGGCCCTGGTAGCCGATTCCGGGGAGCTGTTTTTT	CASSPGLAALVADSGELFF
TRBV27	-	TRBD2	TRBJ2-7	TGTGCCAGCAGTCTGGGACTAGCAGTCTACGAGCAGTACTTC	CASSLGLAVYEQYF
TRBV28	-	-	TRBJ1-5	TGTGCCAGCAGTCCCGGGGGGAGGGTCTTTCAGCCCCAGCATTTT	CASSPGGRVFQPQHF
TRBV5-1	-	TRBD2	TRBJ2-7	TGCGCCAGCAGCGCCCCTAAAGCGGGAGGGGCCTACGAGCAGTACTTC	CASSAPKAGGAYEQYF
TRBV7-3	-	TRBD2	TRBJ2-6	TGTGCCAGCAGCCGCCTAGCGGGAGCCCTAACGGGGGACGACTCTGGGGCCAACGTCCTGACTTTC	CASSRLAGALTGDDSGANVLTF
TRBV19	-	TRBD1	TRBJ1-6	TGTGCCAGTAGTACCCTCCAGGGACAGGGAGGTAATTCACCCCTCCACTTT	CASSTLQGQGGNSPLHF
TRBV13	-	TRBD1	TRBJ2-1	TGTGCCAGCAGCCCGGGGACAGGGTATGACAATGAGCAGTTCTTC	CASSPGTGYDNEQFF